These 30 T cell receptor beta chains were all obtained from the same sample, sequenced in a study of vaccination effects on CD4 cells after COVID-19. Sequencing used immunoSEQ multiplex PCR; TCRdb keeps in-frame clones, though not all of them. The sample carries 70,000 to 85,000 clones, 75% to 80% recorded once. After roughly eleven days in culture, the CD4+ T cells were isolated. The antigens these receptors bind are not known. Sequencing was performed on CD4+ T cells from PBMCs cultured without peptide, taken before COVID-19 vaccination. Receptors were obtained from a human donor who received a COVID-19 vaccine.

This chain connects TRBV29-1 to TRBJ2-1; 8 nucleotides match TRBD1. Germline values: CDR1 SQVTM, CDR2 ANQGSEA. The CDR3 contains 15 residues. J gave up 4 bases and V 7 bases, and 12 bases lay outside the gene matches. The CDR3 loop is CSGQHPGQEYNEQFF. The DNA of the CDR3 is TGCAGCGGTCAACATCCGGGACAGGAATACAATGAGCAGTTCTTC.

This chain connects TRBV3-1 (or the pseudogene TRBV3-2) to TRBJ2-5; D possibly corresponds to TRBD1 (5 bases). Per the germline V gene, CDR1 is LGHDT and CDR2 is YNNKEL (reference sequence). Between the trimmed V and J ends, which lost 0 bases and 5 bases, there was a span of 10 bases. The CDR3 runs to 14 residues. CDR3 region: CASSQDSTVETQYF. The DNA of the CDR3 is TGTGCCAGCAGCCAAGACTCGACAGTGGAGACCCAGTACTTC.

CDR3 region: CASSYARNFNYGYTF. In nucleotides, the CDR3 is TGTGCCAGCAGTTACGCCAGGAATTTTAACTATGGCTACACCTTC. The chain carries TRBV6-2 or TRBV6-3 and TRBJ1-2; no reliable D call. The germline V gene encodes CDR1 MNHEY and CDR2 SVGEGT. CDR3 length: 15 amino acids. With 2 bases removed from V and 1 base from J, the gap between germline ends came to 11 bases.

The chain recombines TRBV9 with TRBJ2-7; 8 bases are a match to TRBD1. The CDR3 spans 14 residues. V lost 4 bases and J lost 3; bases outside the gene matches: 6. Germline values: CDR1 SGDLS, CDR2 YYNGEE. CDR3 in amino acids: CASSPGQGNYEQYV. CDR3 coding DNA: TGTGCCAGCAGCCCTGGACAGGGAAACTACGAGCAGTACGTC.

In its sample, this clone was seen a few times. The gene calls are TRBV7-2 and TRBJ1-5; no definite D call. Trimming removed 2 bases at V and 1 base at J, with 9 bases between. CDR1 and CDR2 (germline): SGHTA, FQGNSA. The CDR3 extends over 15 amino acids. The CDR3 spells CASSLSGRSNQPQHF. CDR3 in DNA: TGTGCCAGCAGCTTATCCGGGAGGAGCAATCAGCCCCAGCATTTT.

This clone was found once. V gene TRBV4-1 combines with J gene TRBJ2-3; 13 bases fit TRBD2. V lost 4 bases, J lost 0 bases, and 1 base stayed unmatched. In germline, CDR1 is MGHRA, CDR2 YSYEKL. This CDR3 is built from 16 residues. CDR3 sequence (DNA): TGCGCCAGCAGCCGACTAGCGGGGGGCAGCACAGATACGCAGTATTTT. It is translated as CASSRLAGGSTDTQYF.

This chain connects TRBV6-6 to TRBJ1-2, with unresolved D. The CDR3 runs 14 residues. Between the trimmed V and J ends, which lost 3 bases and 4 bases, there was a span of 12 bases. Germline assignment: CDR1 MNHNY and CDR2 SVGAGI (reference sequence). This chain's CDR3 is CASSYFGDSYGYTF. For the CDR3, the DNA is TGTGCCAGCAGTTATTTTGGGGATAGCTATGGCTACACCTTC.

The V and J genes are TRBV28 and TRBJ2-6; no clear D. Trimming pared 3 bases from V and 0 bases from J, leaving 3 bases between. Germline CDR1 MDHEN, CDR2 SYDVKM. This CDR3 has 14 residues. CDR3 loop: CASSFLSGANVLTF. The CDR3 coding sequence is TGTGCCAGCAGTTTCCTCTCTGGGGCCAACGTCCTGACTTTC.

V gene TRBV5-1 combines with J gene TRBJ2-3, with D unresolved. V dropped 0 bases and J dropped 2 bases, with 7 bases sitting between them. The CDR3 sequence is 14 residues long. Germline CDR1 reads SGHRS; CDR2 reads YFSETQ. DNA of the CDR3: TGCGCCAGCAGCTTGGGCCAAGACACAGATACGCAGTATTTT. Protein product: CASSLGQDTDTQYF.

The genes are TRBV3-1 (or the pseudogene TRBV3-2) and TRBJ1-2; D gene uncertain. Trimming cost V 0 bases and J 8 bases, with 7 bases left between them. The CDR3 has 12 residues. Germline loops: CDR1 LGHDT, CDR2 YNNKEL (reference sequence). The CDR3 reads CASSQDESGYTF. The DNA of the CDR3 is TGTGCCAGCAGCCAAGACGAGAGCGGCTACACCTTC.

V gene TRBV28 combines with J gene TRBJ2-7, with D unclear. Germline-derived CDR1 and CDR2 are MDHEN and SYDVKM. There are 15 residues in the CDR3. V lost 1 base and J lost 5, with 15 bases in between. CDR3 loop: CASSLSWQSGHEQYV. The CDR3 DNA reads TGTGCCAGCAGTTTATCGTGGCAGTCTGGCCACGAGCAGTACGTC.

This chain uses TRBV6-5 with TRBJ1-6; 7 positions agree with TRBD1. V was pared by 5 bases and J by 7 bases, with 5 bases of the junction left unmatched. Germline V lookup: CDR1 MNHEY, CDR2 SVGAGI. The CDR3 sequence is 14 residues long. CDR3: CASSLDRANSPLHF. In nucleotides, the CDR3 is TGTGCCAGCAGTCTCGACAGGGCGAATTCACCCCTCCACTTT.

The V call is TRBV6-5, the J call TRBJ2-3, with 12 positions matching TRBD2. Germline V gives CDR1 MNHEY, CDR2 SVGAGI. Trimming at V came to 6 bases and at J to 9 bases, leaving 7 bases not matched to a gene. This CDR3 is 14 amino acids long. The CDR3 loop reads CASRTSGGLWTQYF. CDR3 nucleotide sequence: TGTGCCAGCAGGACTAGCGGGGGCCTTTGGACGCAGTATTTT.

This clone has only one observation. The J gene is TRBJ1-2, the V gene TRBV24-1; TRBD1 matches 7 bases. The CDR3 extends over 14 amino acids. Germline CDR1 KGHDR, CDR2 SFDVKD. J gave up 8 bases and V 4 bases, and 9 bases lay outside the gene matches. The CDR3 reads CATSDPEGARGYTF. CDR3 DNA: TGTGCCACCAGTGACCCGGAGGGGGCGCGGGGCTACACCTTC.

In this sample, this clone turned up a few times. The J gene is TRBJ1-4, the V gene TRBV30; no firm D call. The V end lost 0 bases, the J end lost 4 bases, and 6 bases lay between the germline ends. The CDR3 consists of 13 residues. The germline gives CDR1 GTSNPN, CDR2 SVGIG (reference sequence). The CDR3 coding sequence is TGTGCCTGGAGTGTTATCCTTAATGAAAAACTGTTTTTT. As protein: CAWSVILNEKLFF.

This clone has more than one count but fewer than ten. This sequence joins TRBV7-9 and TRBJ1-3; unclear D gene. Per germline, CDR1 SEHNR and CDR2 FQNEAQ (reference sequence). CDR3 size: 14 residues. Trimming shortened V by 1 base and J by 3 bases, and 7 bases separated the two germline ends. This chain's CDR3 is CASSLEAYGNTIYF. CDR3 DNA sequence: TGTGCCAGCAGCTTAGAGGCGTATGGAAACACCATATATTTT.

CDR3 DNA sequence: TGTGCCAGCAGCTTAGACGGGAGGGGAGCTTTCTTT. Protein product: CASSLDGRGAFF. The chain couples TRBV3-1 (or the pseudogene TRBV3-2) to TRBJ1-1, with D possibly matching TRBD1 (5 bases). With 5 bases removed from V and 10 bases from J, the gap between germline ends came to 14 bases. The V gene's germline CDR1 is LGHDT and CDR2 YNNKEL (reference sequence). CDR3 length: 12 amino acids.

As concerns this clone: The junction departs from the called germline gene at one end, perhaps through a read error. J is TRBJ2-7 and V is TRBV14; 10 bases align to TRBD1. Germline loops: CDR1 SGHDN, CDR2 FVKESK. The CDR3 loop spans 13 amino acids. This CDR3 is CASSPTGTGVEGF. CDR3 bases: TGTGCCAGCAGCCCGACCGGGACAGGGGTTGAGGGTTTC.

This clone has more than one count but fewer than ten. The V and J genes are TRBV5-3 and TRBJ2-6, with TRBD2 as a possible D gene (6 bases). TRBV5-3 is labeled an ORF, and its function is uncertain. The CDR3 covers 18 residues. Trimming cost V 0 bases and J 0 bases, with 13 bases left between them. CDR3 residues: CARSLEGLQSSGANVLTF. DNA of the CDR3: TGTGCCAGAAGCTTGGAGGGACTGCAAAGCTCTGGGGCCAACGTCCTGACTTTC.

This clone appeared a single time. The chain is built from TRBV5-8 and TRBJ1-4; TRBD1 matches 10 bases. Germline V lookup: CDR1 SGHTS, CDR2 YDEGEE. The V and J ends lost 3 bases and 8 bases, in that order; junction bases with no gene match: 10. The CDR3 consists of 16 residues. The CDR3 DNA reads TGTGCCAGCAGCTCCGGGACAGGGGCCCGGGGGGAAAAACTGTTTTTT. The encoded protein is CASSSGTGARGEKLFF.

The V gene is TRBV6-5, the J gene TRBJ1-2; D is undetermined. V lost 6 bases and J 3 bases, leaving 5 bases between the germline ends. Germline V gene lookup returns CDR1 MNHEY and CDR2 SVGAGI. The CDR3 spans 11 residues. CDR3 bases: TGTGCCAGCAGCGGGTACTATGGCTACACCTTC. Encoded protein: CASSGYYGYTF.

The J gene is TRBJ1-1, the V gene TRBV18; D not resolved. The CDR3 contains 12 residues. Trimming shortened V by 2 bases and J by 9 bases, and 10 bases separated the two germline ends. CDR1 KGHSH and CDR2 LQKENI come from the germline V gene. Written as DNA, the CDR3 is TGTGCCAGCTCACCAGGAGAGACAAAAGCTTTCTTT. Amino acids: CASSPGETKAFF.

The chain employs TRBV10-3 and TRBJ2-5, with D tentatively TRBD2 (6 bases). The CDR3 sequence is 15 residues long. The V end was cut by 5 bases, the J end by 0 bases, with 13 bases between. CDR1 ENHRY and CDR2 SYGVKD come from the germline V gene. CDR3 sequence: CAISSGPPHQETQYF. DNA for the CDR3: TGTGCCATCAGTAGCGGGCCGCCCCACCAAGAGACCCAGTACTTC.

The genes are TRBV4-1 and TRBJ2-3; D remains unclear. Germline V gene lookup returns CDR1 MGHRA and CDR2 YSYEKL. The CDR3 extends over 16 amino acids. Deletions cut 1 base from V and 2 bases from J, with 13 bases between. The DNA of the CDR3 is TGCGCCAGCAGCCAAGTGGACCGCCGCTCCACAGATACGCAGTATTTT. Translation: CASSQVDRRSTDTQYF.

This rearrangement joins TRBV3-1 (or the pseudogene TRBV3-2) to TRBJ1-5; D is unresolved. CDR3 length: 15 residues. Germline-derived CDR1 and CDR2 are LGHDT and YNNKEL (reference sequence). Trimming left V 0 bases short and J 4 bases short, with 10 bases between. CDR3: CASSQDLGPNQPQHF. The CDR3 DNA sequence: TGTGCCAGCAGCCAAGATCTGGGTCCTAATCAGCCCCAGCATTTT.

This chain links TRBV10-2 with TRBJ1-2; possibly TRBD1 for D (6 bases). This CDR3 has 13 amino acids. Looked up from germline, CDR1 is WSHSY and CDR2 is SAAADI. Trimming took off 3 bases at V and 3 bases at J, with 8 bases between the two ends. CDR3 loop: CASSDNRDYGYTF. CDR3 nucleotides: TGCGCCAGCAGTGATAACAGGGACTATGGCTACACCTTC.

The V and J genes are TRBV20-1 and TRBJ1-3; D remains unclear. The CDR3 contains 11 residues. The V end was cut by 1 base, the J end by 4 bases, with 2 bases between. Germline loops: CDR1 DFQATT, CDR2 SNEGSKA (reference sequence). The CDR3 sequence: CSARAGNTIYF. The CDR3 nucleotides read TGCAGTGCTAGAGCGGGAAACACCATATATTTT.

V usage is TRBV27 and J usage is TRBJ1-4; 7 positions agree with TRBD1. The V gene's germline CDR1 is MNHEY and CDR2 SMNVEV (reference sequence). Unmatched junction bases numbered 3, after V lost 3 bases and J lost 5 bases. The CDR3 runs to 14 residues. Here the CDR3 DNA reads TGTGCCAGCAGTTTGACAGGGTACAATGAAAAACTGTTTTTT. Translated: CASSLTGYNEKLFF.

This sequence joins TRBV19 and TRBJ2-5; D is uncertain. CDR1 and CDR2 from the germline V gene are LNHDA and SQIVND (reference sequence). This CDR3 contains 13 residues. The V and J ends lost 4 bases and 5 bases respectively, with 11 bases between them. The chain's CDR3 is CASSNPVLETQYF. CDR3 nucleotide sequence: TGTGCCAGTAGTAACCCTGTTTTGGAGACCCAGTACTTC. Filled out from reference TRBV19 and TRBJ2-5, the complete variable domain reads DGGITQSPKYLFRKEGQNVTLSCEQNLNHDAMYWYRQDPGQGLRLIYYSQIVNDFQKGDIAEGYSVSREKKESFPLTVTSAQKNPTAFYLCASSNPVLETQYFGPGTRLLVL.

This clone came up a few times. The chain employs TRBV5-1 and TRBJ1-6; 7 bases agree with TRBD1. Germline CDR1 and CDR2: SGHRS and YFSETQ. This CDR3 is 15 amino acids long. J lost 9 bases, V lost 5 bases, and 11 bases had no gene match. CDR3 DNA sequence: TGCGCCAGCAGGAATGGACAGGCGGGGGGTTCACCCCTCCACTTT. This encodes CASRNGQAGGSPLHF.